This TCR beta chain appears in the sequencing data of a study of cytomegalovirus exposure and HLA in healthy donors. Study-wide points: When a later analysis compared HLA-associated TCR beta chains with equally common others, the HLA-associated chains turned out to be more clonally expanded and to have lower generation probabilities.

This PCR relied on a set of 60 Vbeta primers and 13 Jbeta primers. Only in-frame clones appear in the TCRdb table, and some are missing; sequencing was by immunoSEQ multiplex PCR. Among around 98,000 clones, about four fifths were seen once, and the ten largest hold over 3%. This CDR3 contains 14 residues. CDR1 and CDR2 from the germline V gene are SGDLS and YYNGEE. Trimming took 3 bases from V and 6 from J; bases not matched to a gene: 5. Note on this clone: Antigen: not known.

V is TRBV9 and J is TRBJ2-1; 8 positions agree with TRBD2. The sequence was collected from a woman between 40 and 55 years old in good health and CMV-seronegative. Sequencing used PBMCs. The CDR3: CASSDQRGPNEQFF. In DNA form, the CDR3 reads TGTGCCAGCAGCGACCAGCGGGGGCCCAATGAGCAGTTCTTC.